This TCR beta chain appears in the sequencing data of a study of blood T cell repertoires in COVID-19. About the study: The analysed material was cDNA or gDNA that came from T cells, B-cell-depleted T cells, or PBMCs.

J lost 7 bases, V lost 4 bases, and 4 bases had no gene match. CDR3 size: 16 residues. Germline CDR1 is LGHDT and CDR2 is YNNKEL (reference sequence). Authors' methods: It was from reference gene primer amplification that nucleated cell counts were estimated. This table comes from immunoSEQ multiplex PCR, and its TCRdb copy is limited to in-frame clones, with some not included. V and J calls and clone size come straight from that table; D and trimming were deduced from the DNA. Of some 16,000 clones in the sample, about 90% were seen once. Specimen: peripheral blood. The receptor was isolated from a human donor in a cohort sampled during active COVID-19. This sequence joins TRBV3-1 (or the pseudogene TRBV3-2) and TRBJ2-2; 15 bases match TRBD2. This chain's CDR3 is CASSLGLAGGGGELFF. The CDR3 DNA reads TGTGCCAGCAGCCTTGGACTAGCGGGAGGGGGCGGGGAGCTGTTTTTT.